These T cell receptor beta chains were read from a single sample in a study of T cells in Graves' hyperthyroidism and ophthalmopathy. One entry per CDR3 protein results from TCRdb running MiXCR on the multiplex PCR reads. Of some 560,000 distinct CDR3 sequences in the sample, 14% are singletons; the top ten hold 11% to 15%. Input material: blood. These receptors all come from a woman in her 40s with Graves' hyperthyroidism. Both conserved end residues are part of each CDR3. Fields, in order: CDR3 protein, CDR3 DNA, J gene, V gene, D gene, clone size. A D gene is named only where the DNA matches it firmly. Clone size is stated in some rows and not others, as once, few, many or a class when expanded.

CASSERTGSSYEQYF,TGCGCCAGCAGCGAACGGACAGGGAGCTCCTACGAGCAGTACTTC,TRBJ2-7,TRBV5-1,TRBD1,many
CASRDSIEQFF,TGTGCCAGCAGGGACAGTATAGAGCAGTTCTTC,TRBJ2-1,TRBV6-1,.,.
CASSSQNRNEQFF,TGTGCCAGCAGCAGCCAGAACCGGAATGAGCAGTTCTTC,TRBJ2-1,TRBV7-2,.,.
CATSMTSGTGETQYF,TGTGCCACCAGCATGACTAGCGGGACGGGTGAGACCCAGTACTTC,TRBJ2-5,TRBV15,TRBD2,.
CASRNKQGAFVEAFF,TGTGCCAGCAGAAATAAACAGGGGGCGTTTGTTGAAGCTTTCTTT,TRBJ1-1,TRBV12-3/TRBV12-4,TRBD1,many
CASSWGYGSSYEQYF,TGTGCCAGCAGCTGGGGATACGGGAGTTCCTACGAGCAGTACTTC,TRBJ2-7,TRBV7-9,.,few
CAWTAGGMGKNIQYF,TGTGCCTGGACCGCAGGGGGCATGGGCAAAAACATTCAGTACTTC,TRBJ2-4,TRBV30,TRBD1,few
CASSSDSLPNQPQHF,TGTGCCAGCAGTTCGGACAGCCTCCCCAATCAGCCCCAGCATTTT,TRBJ1-5,TRBV27,.,few
CASSPASGSPVRTQYF,TGTGCCAGCAGTCCCGCTAGCGGATCCCCCGTTAGAACGCAGTATTTT,TRBJ2-3,TRBV6-2/TRBV6-3,TRBD2,many
CASSSFLASGRTETQYF,TGTGCCAGCAGTTCATTCCTAGCTAGCGGGAGGACGGAGACCCAGTACTTC,TRBJ2-5,TRBV28,TRBD2,.
CASVRLAPNTDTQYF,TGTGCCAGTGTCCGACTAGCGCCTAACACAGATACGCAGTATTTT,TRBJ2-3,TRBV12-3/TRBV12-4,TRBD2,.
CASSLSRDSGRSSEAFF,TGCGCCAGCAGCCTAAGCCGGGACAGCGGTCGATCGAGCGAAGCTTTCTTT,TRBJ1-1,TRBV5-1,TRBD1,many
CASSPGRNTEAFF,TGTGCCAGCAGTCCGGGCAGGAACACTGAAGCTTTCTTT,TRBJ1-1,TRBV18,.,many
CASSTGTGTNTEAFF,TGTGCCAGCAGTACCGGGACAGGGACGAACACTGAAGCTTTCTTT,TRBJ1-1,TRBV12-3/TRBV12-4,TRBD1,few
CASSQGGGGTGELFF,TGTGCCAGCAGCCAAGGGGGCGGGGGAACCGGGGAGCTGTTTTTT,TRBJ2-2,TRBV3-1,TRBD2,.
CASSDGPGELFF,TGTGCCAGCAGTGATGGGCCCGGGGAGCTGTTTTTT,TRBJ2-2,TRBV6-1,.,.
CASIRGPSSYEKLFF,TGTGCCAGCATTCGAGGTCCCTCGTCATATGAAAAACTGTTTTTT,TRBJ1-4,TRBV2,.,.
CASSFPGQGARTEAFF,TGTGCCAGCAGTTTCCCTGGACAGGGGGCGAGAACTGAAGCTTTCTTT,TRBJ1-1,TRBV28,TRBD1,many
CASKLSGPTEAFF,TGCGCCAGCAAGTTATCAGGGCCCACTGAAGCTTTCTTT,TRBJ1-1,TRBV5-1,.,.
CASTIGLAGEETQYF,TGTGCCAGCACCATCGGACTAGCGGGAGAGGAGACCCAGTACTTC,TRBJ2-5,TRBV12-3/TRBV12-4,TRBD2,many
CASSTHGGELFF,TGTGCCAGCAGTACCCACGGCGGGGAGCTGTTTTTT,TRBJ2-2,TRBV12-3/TRBV12-4,.,few
CASSLVPFFTGELFF,TGTGCCAGCAGCTTGGTGCCATTCTTCACCGGGGAGCTGTTTTTT,TRBJ2-2,TRBV5-8,.,.
CSATSGSGSYNEQFF,TGCAGTGCAACTAGCGGGAGTGGGTCCTACAATGAGCAGTTCTTC,TRBJ2-1,TRBV20-1,TRBD2,many
CASTPGLARSSYNEQFF,TGTGCCAGCACCCCCGGACTAGCGCGTAGCTCCTACAATGAGCAGTTCTTC,TRBJ2-1,TRBV2,TRBD2,many
CASSQTRSPSYEQYF,TGTGCCAGCAGTCAAACACGGTCCCCTTCCTACGAGCAGTACTTC,TRBJ2-7,TRBV27,.,many
CASSQVGQGATNEKLFF,TGCGCCAGCAGCCAAGTGGGACAGGGGGCGACTAATGAAAAACTGTTTTTT,TRBJ1-4,TRBV4-1,TRBD1,.
CSARDWRQGGYEQYF,TGCAGTGCTAGAGATTGGAGACAGGGTGGGTACGAGCAGTACTTC,TRBJ2-7,TRBV20-1,TRBD1,many
CASSPRGSNSPLHF,TGTGCCAGCTCACCACGGGGATCCAATTCACCCCTCCACTTT,TRBJ1-6,TRBV18,.,many
CASSWGSGTLYEQYF,TGTGCCAGCAGTTGGGGTAGCGGGACCCTATACGAGCAGTACTTC,TRBJ2-7,TRBV12-3/TRBV12-4,TRBD2,many
CASSQAAEQETQYF,TGCGCCAGCAGCCAAGCGGCAGAACAAGAGACCCAGTACTTC,TRBJ2-5,TRBV4-1,.,.
CASSLEQGRTDTQYF,TGCGCCAGCAGCTTGGAGCAGGGGCGGACAGATACGCAGTATTTT,TRBJ2-3,TRBV5-1,.,many
CSARDQPGGQGEQYF,TGCAGTGCTAGAGATCAACCGGGAGGCCAAGGGGAGCAGTACTTC,TRBJ2-7,TRBV20-1,TRBD2,few
CSARGLAGGFADTQYF,TGCAGTGCTAGGGGTCTAGCGGGAGGATTTGCAGATACGCAGTATTTT,TRBJ2-3,TRBV20-1,TRBD2,many
CASSPRTTYNEQFF,TGTGCCAGCAGCCCAAGGACCACCTACAATGAGCAGTTCTTC,TRBJ2-1,TRBV9,.,.
CASSSTGRREPTF,TGTGCCAGCAGTTCGACAGGGCGGCGGGAGCCCACCTTC,TRBJ1-2,TRBV28,TRBD1,many
CASSQEGGRSEAFF,TGTGCCAGCAGCCAAGAAGGGGGGAGGTCTGAAGCTTTCTTT,TRBJ1-1,TRBV3-1,.,many
CASSAEGRLAGPFSPGTQYF,TGTGCCAGCAGCGCTGAGGGGAGACTAGCGGGACCGTTTTCGCCGGGTACGCAGTATTTT,TRBJ2-3,TRBV7-2,TRBD2,many
CASSESGASSYNEQFF,TGTGCCAGCAGTGAAAGCGGGGCAAGCTCCTACAATGAGCAGTTCTTC,TRBJ2-1,TRBV7-2,TRBD2,many
CASSLGPGIYEQYF,TGTGCCAGCAGCTTAGGCCCAGGGATCTACGAGCAGTACTTC,TRBJ2-7,TRBV11-2,.,many
CASSPGLAGASGEQYF,TGCGCCAGCAGCCCAGGACTAGCGGGAGCTTCGGGCGAGCAGTACTTC,TRBJ2-7,TRBV4-1,TRBD2,.
CAWSGQVPSYEQYF,TGTGCCTGGAGTGGACAGGTTCCCTCCTACGAGCAGTACTTC,TRBJ2-7,TRBV30,.,few
CASSPTGTYEQYF,TGTGCCAGCTCACCTACAGGTACCTACGAGCAGTACTTC,TRBJ2-7,TRBV18,.,many
CASSESRQGHTEAFF,TGTGCCAGCAGTGAATCGCGACAGGGACACACTGAAGCTTTCTTT,TRBJ1-1,TRBV27,TRBD1,.
CASSLKSIIGYTF,TGTGCCAGCAGTTTAAAGTCGATAATTGGCTACACCTTC,TRBJ1-2,TRBV28,.,many
CASSPLSGGTEAFF,TGTGCCAGCAGCCCTCTTTCAGGGGGCACTGAAGCTTTCTTT,TRBJ1-1,TRBV12-3/TRBV12-4,TRBD1,many
CASSLDAGGNYGYTF,TGTGCCAGCAGCTTAGATGCAGGGGGTAACTATGGCTACACCTTC,TRBJ1-2,TRBV11-2,TRBD1,few
CSAPGVGEQFF,TGCAGTGCCCCAGGGGTGGGTGAGCAGTTCTTC,TRBJ2-1,TRBV20-1,.,many
CASREQGSTGELFF,TGTGCCAGCAGAGAACAGGGTAGCACCGGGGAGCTGTTTTTT,TRBJ2-2,TRBV10-3,.,.
CASSQDFGGAGEKLFF,TGTGCCAGCAGCCAAGATTTTGGAGGGGCTGGTGAAAAACTGTTTTTT,TRBJ1-4,TRBV4-2,.,.
CASSPYRDSAHEQYF,TGTGCCAGCAGCCCCTACCGGGACAGTGCCCACGAGCAGTACTTC,TRBJ2-7,TRBV9,TRBD1,few
CSARDPNTEAFF,TGCAGTGCTAGAGATCCGAACACTGAAGCTTTCTTT,TRBJ1-1,TRBV20-1,.,many
CSARDSPLPEAFF,TGCAGTGCTAGAGATTCCCCCCTCCCTGAGGCTTTCTTT,TRBJ1-1,TRBV20-1,.,few
CAWSVIPDTQYF,TGTGCCTGGAGTGTAATACCAGATACGCAGTATTTT,TRBJ2-3,TRBV30,.,many
CASSRHYGYTF,TGTGCCAGCAGCAGGCACTATGGCTACACCTTC,TRBJ1-2,TRBV2,.,many
CSGGGSRETQYF,TGCAGTGGCGGGGGTAGTAGGGAGACCCAGTACTTC,TRBJ2-5,TRBV20-1,TRBD2,many
CASSPPGVRQETQYF,TGTGCCAGCAGCCCCCCAGGGGTCAGACAAGAGACCCAGTACTTC,TRBJ2-5,TRBV7-8,.,few